This T cell receptor (beta chain) stems from a study of blood T cell repertoires in COVID-19. About the study: Acute and convalescent COVID-19 specimens originated in the United States, Italy and Spain. Nucleic acid was either cDNA or gDNA, and it came from T cells, B-cell-depleted T cells, or PBMCs.

As handled by the study authors: Reference gene primer amplification yielded estimated nucleated cell counts. Repertoires were generated with immunoSEQ multiplex PCR, while TCRdb's copy carries only in-frame clones and drops some. D and trimming were read from the DNA, whereas the V and J calls and clone size are those reported in that table. The sample includes about 99,000 clones, around 86% of them seen just once. The ends were cut back, 5 bases at V and 5 bases at J, with 21 bases in the middle. Germline V gene lookup returns CDR1 MNHEY and CDR2 SMNVEV (reference sequence). This CDR3 region has 16 residues.

The sequenced material came from peripheral blood. The receptor was derived from a man aged 45-65 years with acute or convalescent COVID-19. This rearrangement joins TRBV27 to TRBJ2-5; maybe TRBD2 (7 bases). The CDR3 loop is CASSPWGGPPGETQYF. In nucleotides, the CDR3 is TGTGCCAGCAGTCCCTGGGGGGGGCCCCCAGGGGAGACCCAGTACTTC.